One T cell receptor beta chain is described in this entry. A single count supports this clone. Its antigen is not yet known. Base qualities are missing; no much larger clone stands one base away. The collaborating institutions used their own protocols to collect whole blood in K2EDTA tubes. For TCRbeta analysis, collaborator samples were shipped as frozen whole blood, as isolated PBMCs, or as DNA extracted from either sample type. The CDR3 has 14 amino acids, counting the end cysteine and phenylalanine. Only CDR3 DNA is held: 42 bases, read in frame from base 1. For CDR1 and CDR2, the germline V gene lists MGHRA and YSYEKL. V is trimmed back by 3 bases and J by 0 bases, and the junction contains 1 base that no gene match accounts for. This specimen comes from a study of blood T cell repertoires in COVID-19 (TCRdb year 2020). Context from the whole study: Samples from collaborators originated in the United States, Italy and Spain and spanned both the acute and convalescent phases of COVID-19. The material from the prospective study consisted of cDNA or gDNA derived from T cells, B-cell-depleted T cells, or PBMCs. The dataset comprised deeply sampled blood TCRbeta repertoires from subjects exposed to, actively infected with, or recovered from COVID-19. A freely available public database, intended as a resource for researchers studying the immune response to SARS-CoV-2, is where the repertoires were released. Samples came from the ongoing ImmuneRACE study (first 160 participants) plus 1,254 subjects from 6 global collaborators. The sample metadata nearly always contained a de-identified subject ID, COVID-19 status, age in years and sex. HLA class I and class II types, where available, came from metadata supplied by the sample provider rather than from assay-based typing.

Beyond this particular receptor, the publication reports: The quantity of clinical and demographic metadata differed by source and by participant and was supplied without curation.

TCRbeta CDR3 regions were amplified from genomic DNA by means of the immunoSEQ Assay, a bias-controlled multiplex PCR. The original methods were these. Within the assay, amplification of reference gene primers was used to estimate how many nucleated cells each sample contained. Sequence reads were collapsed and filtered to measure the absolute abundance of every unique TCRbeta CDR3 rearrangement. For each sample, productive Simpson clonality was calculated by taking the square root of Simpson's diversity index across productive rearrangements. Drawn from immuneACCESS, this table holds only the in-frame rearrangements with V and J called that TCRdb kept. Clones are partly lost; checked studies trace under half to an unresolved V gene and leave the rest unexplained. V and J calls and clone size are copied from that table; D and trimming were computed from the DNA. The sample yields about 160,000 clones; approximately 81% were counted once. The ten most abundant clones make up approximately 1.1% of the sample.

This chain is built from TRBV4-1 and TRBJ1-1; the central 7 bases match TRBD1. The sequence derives from a man aged 35-49 years with acute or convalescent COVID-19. Sequenced input: peripheral blood. The sequenced DNA is TGCGCCAGCAGCCAGACAGGGATGAACACTGAAGCTTTCTTT. Its protein reads: CASSQTGMNTEAFF.